These 18 T cell receptor beta chains share one sample of origin, sequenced in a study of regulatory T cells in long-lasting Graves disease. Arm-PCR of CDR3 regions with iRepertoire HTBI primers generated TCR beta libraries. MiXCR, run by TCRdb on the multiplex PCR reads, gives a single entry per CDR3 protein. The repertoire consists of under 500,000 distinct CDR3 sequences, with less than 25% occurring once and the leading ten covering 20%. Time point indicated: persistent/refractory GD, antithyroid drugs over 5 years with positive TRAb. The TCR library was made from RNA that had been extracted from PBMCs in TRIzol. The specimen comprised peripheral blood mononuclear cells (PBMCs), sampled when the disease was refractory, from a patient treated with antithyroid drugs. The receptors were sampled from a female donor with Graves disease.

The CDR3 loop is CASRLLAGQTGELFF. The CDR3, as DNA: TGTGCCAGCAGGCTACTAGCGGGACAAACCGGGGAGCTGTTTTTT. The chain employs TRBV12-3 or TRBV12-4 and TRBJ2-2, with 10 bases fitting TRBD2. The CDR3 covers 15 residues. V gave up 6 bases and J gave up 5 bases; unmatched junction bases: 6.

Note on this clonotype: A read error may explain this, as a much larger clone is one base away. This chain joins TRBV28 and TRBJ2-7; TRBD1 agrees at 7 bases. The CDR3 extends over 14 amino acids. The germline gives CDR1 MDHEN, CDR2 SYDVKM. CDR3 loop: CANSYDRVRVEQYF. CDR3 DNA sequence: TGTGCCAACAGTTATGACAGGGTACGAGTCGAGCAGTACTTC. Variable domain in full (rest from reference TRBV28 and TRBJ2-7): DVKVTQSSRYLVKRTGEKVFLECVQDMDHENMFWYRQDPGLGLRLIYFSYDVKMKEKGDIPEGYSVSREKKERFSLILESASTNQTSMYLCANSYDRVRVEQYFGPGTRLTVT.

This clonotype was seen repeatedly, ten times or more. Written as DNA, the CDR3 is TGTGCCAGCAGCTTATGGCAGGCGAACGAGCAGTACTTC. Its protein is CASSLWQANEQYF. V gene TRBV7-2 combines with J gene TRBJ2-7; D is uncertain. Germline assignment: CDR1 SGHTA and CDR2 FQGNSA. Trimming pared 2 bases from V and 5 bases from J, leaving 10 bases between. The CDR3 totals 13 residues. The full variable domain, in which reference TRBV7-2 and TRBJ2-7 provide the parts outside the CDR3, is GAGVSQSPSNKVTEKGKDVELRCDPISGHTALYWYRQSLGQGLEFLIYFQGNSAPDKSGLPSDRFSAERTGGSVSTLTIQRTQQEDSAVYLCASSLWQANEQYFGPGTRLTVT.

Comments on this clonotype: An end of the junction does not agree with germline; a read error may underlie this. The rearrangement links TRBV5-1 to TRBJ2-7; 9 bases align to TRBD1. In germline, CDR1 is SGHRS, CDR2 YFSETQ. This CDR3 contains 13 residues. CDR3 in DNA: TGCGCCAGCACGCCCGGGACAGGGTACGAGCAGCACTTC. Amino acid sequence: CASTPGTGYEQHF.

The CDR3 nucleotides read TGTGCCAGCAGTAAGGGTGGCCTCTATGGCTACACCTTC. Amino acids: CASSKGGLYGYTF. The chain combines TRBV6-4 with TRBJ1-2, with unresolved D. The germline V gene encodes CDR1 MRHNA and CDR2 SNTAGT. Trimming cost V 5 bases and J 4 bases, with 11 bases left between them. The CDR3 runs 13 residues.

This clonotype has at least ten counts. This rearrangement joins TRBV3-1 to TRBJ2-4; 10 bases are a match to TRBD2. There are 13 residues in the CDR3. The germline CDR1 and CDR2 sequences are LGHDT and YNNKEL (reference sequence). Trimming took 3 bases from V and 12 from J; bases not matched to a gene: 5. CDR3 loop: CASSHASGSDQYF. The CDR3, as DNA: TGTGCCAGCAGCCATGCTAGCGGGAGTGATCAGTACTTC.

The rearrangement uses TRBV30 and TRBJ1-5; D is undetermined. This CDR3 region has 13 residues. Germline CDR1 reads GTSNPN; CDR2 reads SVGIG (reference sequence). V lost 2 bases and J 3 bases, leaving 8 bases between the germline ends. CDR3 nucleotides: TGTGCCTGGAGTCCACAACCCAATCAGCCCCAGCATTTT. Residues: CAWSPQPNQPQHF.

Points on this clonotype: This likely traces to a read error, being one base from a far larger clone. This chain's CDR3 is CTSSLEGETQYF. The CDR3 DNA is TGTACCAGCAGCTTAGAGGGCGAGACCCAGTACTTC. This chain connects TRBV11-2 to TRBJ2-5; D is perhaps TRBD2 (5 bases). Per germline, CDR1 SGHAT and CDR2 FQNNGV. This CDR3 comprises 12 residues.

Here the CDR3 reads CASRLGLGEAFF. The CDR3 bases are TGTGCCAGCCGACTGGGACTTGGTGAAGCTTTCTTT. The chain recombines TRBV6-1 with TRBJ1-1; tentative D call: TRBD1 (5 bases). The CDR3 has 12 residues. The germline gives CDR1 MNHNS, CDR2 SASEGT. Trimming left V 8 bases short and J 7 bases short, with 14 bases between.

In its sample, this clonotype was seen a few times. V and J are TRBV20-1 and TRBJ2-5; D may be TRBD1 (6 bases). The V and J ends lost 3 bases and 5 bases respectively, with 16 bases between them. This CDR3 region has 14 residues. The V gene's germline CDR1 is DFQATT and CDR2 SNEGSKA (reference sequence). The CDR3 protein is CSASRQGPGETQYF. In DNA form, the CDR3 reads TGCAGTGCTAGTCGGCAGGGGCCCGGGGAGACCCAGTACTTC.

This clonotype was seen at least ten times. The V gene is TRBV6-2 or TRBV6-3, the J gene TRBJ1-2, with 7 bases that match TRBD1. Trimming took 2 bases from V and 7 from J; bases not matched to a gene: 7. The CDR3 contains 14 residues. CDR1 is MNHEY and CDR2 is SVGEGT in the germline V gene. The CDR3 bases are TGTGCCAGCAGTTACCGGGACAGCTTGGGTGGCTACACCTTC. Its translation is CASSYRDSLGGYTF.

There are many counts of this clonotype. V is TRBV3-1 and J is TRBJ1-2; 8 bases are a match to TRBD1. Germline CDR1 is LGHDT and CDR2 is YNNKEL (reference sequence). The CDR3 consists of 15 residues. V was clipped by 4 bases and J by 8 bases; unmatched bases: 12. The CDR3 protein is CASSPNWTGKGGYTF. CDR3 coding DNA: TGTGCCAGCAGCCCAAACTGGACAGGGAAGGGAGGCTACACCTTC. The full variable domain, rest sourced from reference TRBV3-1 and TRBJ1-2, is DTAVSQTPKYLVTQMGNDKSIKCEQNLGHDTMYWYKQDSKKFLKIMFSYNNKELIINETVPNRFSPKSPDKAHLNLHINSLELGDSAVYFCASSPNWTGKGGYTFGSGTRLTVV.

As to this clonotype: A much larger clone sits a single nucleotide away, making a read error possible. In DNA form, the CDR3 reads TGTGCCAGCAGAGTGAATGGCAATCAGCCCCAGCATTTT. Amino acid sequence: CASRVNGNQPQHF. The rearrangement joins TRBV6-4 to TRBJ1-5; D is unclear. V was shortened by 6 bases and J by 2 bases, with 8 bases between the two germline ends. Germline CDR1 is MRHNA and CDR2 is SNTAGT. The CDR3 contains 13 residues.

This clonotype was seen only a few times. The V gene is TRBV3-1, the J gene TRBJ1-1; no definite D call. The CDR3 has 14 amino acids. Deletions cut 0 bases from V and 6 bases from J, with 11 bases between. Looked up from germline, CDR1 is LGHDT and CDR2 is YNNKEL (reference sequence). This chain's CDR3 is CASSQDPGLSEAFF. CDR3 nucleotides: TGTGCCAGCAGCCAAGATCCGGGATTGTCTGAAGCTTTCTTT.

This clonotype was observed many times. The CDR3 DNA follows: TGTGCCAGCTCCGGGACAGGGGCTTTCGTCCTGACTTTC. It codes for CASSGTGAFVLTF. This rearrangement joins TRBV6-2 or TRBV6-3 to TRBJ2-6; 10 bases map to TRBD1. CDR1 MNHEY and CDR2 SVGEGT come from the germline V gene. The V gene end was trimmed by 8 bases and the J gene end by 12 bases; junction bases not matched to a gene: 7. This CDR3 has 13 amino acids.

The V and J genes are TRBV5-1 and TRBJ2-7; unclear D gene. V lost 4 bases and J 1 base, leaving 15 bases between the germline ends. This CDR3 spans 15 amino acids. Germline CDR1 reads SGHRS; CDR2 reads YFSETQ. CDR3 DNA: TGCGCCAGCAGCCTAGAGTGGGCGGCTTCCTACGAGCAGTACTTC. This translates into CASSLEWAASYEQYF.

This clonotype was observed a handful of times. This chain connects TRBV30 to TRBJ1-4; D possibly corresponds to TRBD1 (5 bases). The CDR3 covers 15 residues. Germline-derived CDR1 and CDR2 are GTSNPN and SVGIG (reference sequence). Trimming took 1 base from V and 3 from J, leaving 12 bases between them. This chain's CDR3 is CAWSGGGAPNEKLFF. Written as DNA, the CDR3 is TGTGCCTGGAGTGGGGGCGGGGCACCTAATGAAAAACTGTTTTTT.

The chain links TRBV9 to TRBJ2-5; a possible D gene is TRBD2 (5 bases). This CDR3 comprises 17 residues. Germline CDR1 SGDLS, CDR2 YYNGEE. V lost 1 base and J 1 base, leaving 17 bases between the germline ends. The CDR3 DNA is TGTGCCAGCAGCGTACACCCCAACGCGGGTGGCCAAGAGACCCAGTACTTC. Translating gives CASSVHPNAGGQETQYF.